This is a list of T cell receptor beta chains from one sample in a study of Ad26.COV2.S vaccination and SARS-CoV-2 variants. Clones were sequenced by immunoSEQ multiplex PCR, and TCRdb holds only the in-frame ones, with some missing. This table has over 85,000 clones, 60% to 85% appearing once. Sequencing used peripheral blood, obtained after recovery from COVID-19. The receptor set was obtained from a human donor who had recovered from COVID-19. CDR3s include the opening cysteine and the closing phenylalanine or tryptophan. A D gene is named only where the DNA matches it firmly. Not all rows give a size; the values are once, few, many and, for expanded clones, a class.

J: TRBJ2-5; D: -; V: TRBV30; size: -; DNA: TGTGCCTGGGAAGGGGATTTGGAGACCCAGTACTTC; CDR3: CAWEGDLETQYF
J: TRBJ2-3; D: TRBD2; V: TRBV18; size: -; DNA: TGTGCCAGCTCTCGCAATAGCGGGGGGTCTGCAGATACGCAGTATTTT; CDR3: CASSRNSGGSADTQYF
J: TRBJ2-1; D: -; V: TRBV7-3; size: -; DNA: TGTGCCAGCAGCTTAATCTACAGCTCCTACAATGAGCAGTTCTTC; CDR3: CASSLIYSSYNEQFF
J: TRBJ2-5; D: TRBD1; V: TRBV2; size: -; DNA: TGTGCCAGCAGGCACAGGGGGCGAGTCGCAGAGACCCAGTACTTC; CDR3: CASRHRGRVAETQYF
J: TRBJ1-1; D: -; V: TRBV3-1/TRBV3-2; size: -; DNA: TGTGCCAGCAGCCAAGGGGGGGGGAACACTGAAGCTTTCTTT; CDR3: CASSQGGGNTEAFF
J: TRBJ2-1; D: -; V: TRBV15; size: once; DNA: TGTGCCACCAGCAGAGCAGGGAGCTCCTACAATGAGCAGTTCTTC; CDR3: CATSRAGSSYNEQFF
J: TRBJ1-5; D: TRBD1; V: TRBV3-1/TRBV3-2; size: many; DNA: TGTGCCAGCAGCCAGACAGGGAATCAGCCCCAGCATTTT; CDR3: CASSQTGNQPQHF
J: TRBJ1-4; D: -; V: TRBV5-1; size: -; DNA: TGCGCCAGCAGCCCCGAGATTAATGAAAAACTGTTTTTT; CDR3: CASSPEINEKLFF
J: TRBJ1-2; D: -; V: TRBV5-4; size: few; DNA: TGTGCCAGCAGCTTGGCCAGGGGACTGTCCTATGGCTACACCTTC; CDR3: CASSLARGLSYGYTF
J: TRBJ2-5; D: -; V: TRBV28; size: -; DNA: TGTGCCAGCAGTCCCTCCCAGGGATCCCAAGAGACCCAGTACTTC; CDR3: CASSPSQGSQETQYF
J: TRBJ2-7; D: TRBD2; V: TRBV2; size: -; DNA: TGTGCCAGCGGGACTAGCTTCTCCTACGAGCAGTACTTC; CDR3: CASGTSFSYEQYF
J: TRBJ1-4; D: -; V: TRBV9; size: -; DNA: TGTCCCAGCAGCGTAGACGTGGGGGGGGCGAGGGAAAAACTGTTTTTT; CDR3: CPSSVDVGGAREKLFF
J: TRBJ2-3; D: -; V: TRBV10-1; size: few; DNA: TGCGCCAGCAGTGAAACGATCGGAGCCCAGTATTTT; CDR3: CASSETIGAQYF
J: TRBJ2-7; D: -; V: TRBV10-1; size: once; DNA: TGCGCCAGCAGCGACAACTACGAGCAGTACTTC; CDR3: CASSDNYEQYF
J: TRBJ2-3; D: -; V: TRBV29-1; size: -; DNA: TGCAGCGTTGTTACCGGGGCCGGGACAGATACGCAGTATTTT; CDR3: CSVVTGAGTDTQYF
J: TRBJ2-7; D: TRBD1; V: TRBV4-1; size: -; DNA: TGCGCCAGCAGCCAAGAACAGGGGGGATTCTACGAGCAGTACTTC; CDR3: CASSQEQGGFYEQYF
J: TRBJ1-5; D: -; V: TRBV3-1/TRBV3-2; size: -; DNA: TGTGCCAGCAGCCAGACCGCAGTCAATCAGCCCCAGCATTTT; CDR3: CASSQTAVNQPQHF
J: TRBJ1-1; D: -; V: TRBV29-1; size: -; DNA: TGCAGCGTTGAAGCCCACAGGAACACTGAAGCTTTCTTT; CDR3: CSVEAHRNTEAFF